One T cell receptor (beta chain) is described in this entry. It lacks a known antigen. No base qualities exist here, and no much larger clone lies one base off it. These data are taken from a study of PD-1 blockade in mismatch repair-deficient tumors (dated 2017 in TCRdb). Turning to the overall study: Between late 2013 and September 2016, the trial enrolled around 86 consecutive patients with roughly 13 mismatch repair-deficient cancer types, every one of whom had been previously treated and was progressing. Tumor-associated T cell clones were tracked in the peripheral blood of patients responding to PD-1 blockade by deep sequencing of TCR CDR3 regions. Beyond this particular receptor, the publication reports: Rapid expansion after pembrolizumab followed by contraction, generally before radiologic responses, was shown by tumor-resident clones, which were often undetectable in blood before treatment.

CDR1 and CDR2 are read off the germline V gene as MGHDK and SYGVNS. Deletion took 6 bases off V and 0 bases off J, with a span of 5 bases between the germline ends. The CDR3 numbers 12 residues from cysteine through phenylalanine. The only DNA kept is the CDR3, 36 bases in frame from the first base. Mismatch repair deficiency was established in every enrolled patient by polymerase chain reaction or immunohistochemistry. Three patients who responded to pembrolizumab therapy underwent TCR sequencing. The phase II trial prospectively tested pembrolizumab PD-1 blockade in advanced mismatch repair-deficient cancers regardless of tissue of origin. Peripheral blood T cell samples were collected serially, before PD-1 blockade began and at several time points afterward. Blood sampling time points were reported as weeks after the first dose of pembrolizumab. The receptor library was made with the immunoSEQ multiplex PCR assay. This immuneACCESS table, as held by TCRdb, lists in-frame sequences with V and J called but not all clones. Of the missing ones, under half trace to an unresolved V gene in checked studies; the others have no known cause. For this sample the table gives about 100,000 clones, of which 70% to 85% were detected only once. The ten largest make up 6.3% of the sample.

Material: peripheral blood, obtained 30 to 36 weeks after starting pembrolizumab. The V and J genes are TRBV25-1 and TRBJ1-2; a weak D assignment points to TRBD1 (5 bases agree). The origin of this receptor is an adult with mismatch repair-deficient cancer. The CDR3 region: CASRGANYGYTF. In nucleotides, the sequence is TGTGCCAGCAGAGGGGCTAACTATGGCTACACCTTC.